This entry describes one T cell receptor beta chain. Some clones are missing from TCRdb's copy, which holds only in-frame ones; the method was immunoSEQ multiplex PCR. The sample includes some 120,000 clones, approximately 90% of them seen just once. The sample comes from a study of PD-L1 blockade in urothelial cancer. Study-wide context: Atezolizumab therapy began for patients at some point between 2014 and 2016, dosed at 1,200 mg intravenously every 3 weeks. There were a median of around 140,000 T cells in blood samples.

From germline, CDR1 is SGHRS and CDR2 YFSETQ. CDR3 length: 15 amino acids. Trimming cost V 1 base and J 4 bases; bases outside gene matches: 4. Time point of the sample: peripheral blood 6 weeks after treatment start. The starting material was PBMCs, obtained around atezolizumab (anti-PD-L1) treatment. The chain is built from TRBV5-1 and TRBJ2-7, with 11 bases aligning to TRBD2. This sequence originates from a man in his 60s with urothelial cancer. The CDR3 bases are TGCGCCAGCAGCTTGCTAGGGACTAGCGGTTACGAGCAGTACTTC. Amino acids: CASSLLGTSGYEQYF.